This note documents a single T cell receptor (beta chain) sequence. This entry comes from a study of shared clonotypes between healthy human individuals. Sequencing used immunoSEQ multiplex PCR; TCRdb keeps in-frame clones, though not all of them. The table lists hundreds of thousands of clones, around 67% of them singletons, with over 1.5% in the top ten. Specimen: memory CD4+ T cells sorted from blood. Subset noted: CD45RA-negative fraction. The TCR was taken from a woman in her twenties or thirties in good health.

The CDR3 loop is CASMVGLESHEQFF. The DNA for the CDR3 is TGTGCCAGCATGGTGGGACTTGAATCCCATGAGCAGTTCTTC. V is TRBV28 and J is TRBJ2-1, with D possibly TRBD2 on 6 matching bases. Per germline, CDR1 MDHEN and CDR2 SYDVKM. Trimming pared 7 bases from V and 8 bases from J, leaving 18 bases between. CDR3 size: 14 residues.